The clone carrying this T cell receptor beta chain occurred a few times. The CDR3 covers 12 residues. Trimming removed 5 bases from V and 1 base from J, with 5 bases in between. Germline loops: CDR1 KGHSH, CDR2 LQKENI. Individual cDNA molecules received unique molecular identifiers. TCRdb reprocessed the 5' RACE reads via MiXCR and lists one record per CDR3 protein. Of roughly 120,000 distinct CDR3 sequences listed, under 15% are singletons. This sample stems from a study of early T cells in non-severe SARS-CoV-2 infection. V is TRBV18 and J is TRBJ1-1; D is uncertain. Source material: whole blood. This TCR was recovered from an adult who was a healthcare worker with PCR-confirmed SARS-CoV-2 infection or an uninfected control (not recorded which). The CDR3 DNA reads TGTGCCAGCTCAATCCGGAACACTGAAGCTTTCTTT. It specifies CASSIRNTEAFF.